This TCR beta chain was obtained from a study of cytomegalovirus exposure and HLA in healthy donors. V was cut by 1 base and J by 4 bases, with 9 bases left in between. Per germline, CDR1 SGHRS and CDR2 YFSETQ. The length of the CDR3 is 14 residues. A multiplex PCR was run with 60 Vbeta primers and 13 Jbeta primers. The protocol was immunoSEQ multiplex PCR, while the TCRdb copy is restricted to in-frame clones and leaves out a portion. There are about 160,000 clones in the sample; roughly three quarters occur only once, and 6% to 7.5% lies in the top ten. The sequence was obtained from a man aged 35 to 55 in good health and CMV-seropositive. The sequencing input was PBMCs. This sequence joins TRBV5-1 and TRBJ2-1; tentatively, D is TRBD2 (5 bases). The CDR3 protein is CASSLRTEYNEQFF. Written as DNA, the CDR3 is TGCGCCAGCAGCTTGAGGACTGAATACAATGAGCAGTTCTTC. Supplemented by reference TRBV5-1 and TRBJ2-1, the full variable domain reads KAGVTQTPRYLIKTRGQQVTLSCSPISGHRSVSWYQQTPGQGLQFLFEYFSETQRNKGNFPGRFSGRQFSNSRSEMNVSTLELGDSALYLCASSLRTEYNEQFFGPGTRLTVL.